This T cell receptor (beta chain) was recorded in a study of molecular identifiers for immune sequencing clone quantification. Based on a CD8+CD4-CCR7+CD45RA+ profile, naive CD8 T cells were sorted. Bulk libraries came from a prior protocol with listed TCR primers. One entry per CDR3 protein results from TCRdb running MiXCR on the PCR reads. The sample contains 490,000 or so distinct CDR3 sequences, around 23% of which appear only once. Findings and limits, study-wide: Underestimation of highly expanded clone sizes could arise where identical TCR molecules share a barcode.

The CDR3 totals 16 residues. With regard to this clonotype: The antigen is undetermined. A junction boundary mismatches the germline segment, possibly from a read error.

This receptor was taken from a human donor in good health. Some libraries in this study had Jurkat cell RNA spiked in. The V and J genes are TRBV5-3 and TRBJ2-3, with a weak D call TRBD1 (7 bases). TRBV5-3 is known as an ORF, though its function is uncertain. Material: naive CD8+ T cells from blood, with Jurkat cell RNA spiked in. Noted subset: FACS-sorted CD8+CD4-CCR7+CD45RA+ naive T cells. The CDR3 DNA follows: TGTGCCAGCAGCTTGTCCGGCAGGGGGGTCGCAGATACGCAGTATTTT. This sequence encodes CASSLSGRGVADTQYF.